Shown below are 23 T cell receptor beta chains from a single sample sequenced in a study of T cell changes during pregnancy in multiple sclerosis. Sequencing was performed with immunoSEQ multiplex PCR; in TCRdb, only in-frame clones are kept and a portion is missing. The data hold around 110,000 clones, with 80% to 95% observed a single time. This material consisted of peripheral blood, taken after pregnancy. The receptors shown here come from a female donor with multiple sclerosis, enrolled in a pregnancy study.

This chain uses TRBV7-2 with TRBJ2-3, with 11 bases fitting TRBD2. Germline CDR1 SGHTA, CDR2 FQGNSA. V was clipped by 5 bases and J by 3 bases; unmatched bases: 7. This CDR3 spans 16 amino acids. CDR3 sequence: CASSREIAGGTDTQYF. The CDR3 DNA reads TGTGCCAGCAGCCGGGAAATAGCGGGGGGGACAGATACGCAGTATTTT.

This clone was seen just once. The chain combines TRBV4-2 with TRBJ1-1, with 7 bases that match TRBD1. The CDR3 has 15 amino acids. V shed 4 bases and J 5 bases; nucleotides not matched to a gene: 10. Germline V gene data show CDR1 as LGHNA and CDR2 as YNFKEQ. The CDR3 sequence: CASSPLDRASTEAFF. The DNA for the CDR3 is TGTGCCAGCAGCCCTCTTGACAGGGCATCAACTGAAGCTTTCTTT.

This sequence joins TRBV19 and TRBJ1-5; D perhaps matches TRBD1 (6 bases). Germline values: CDR1 LNHDA, CDR2 SQIVND (reference sequence). CDR3 length: 16 amino acids. V lost 8 bases, J lost 2 bases, and 19 bases lay in between. The CDR3 is CASGEHTGKGNQPQHF. The CDR3 region has the DNA TGTGCCAGTGGGGAACATACAGGGAAGGGCAATCAGCCCCAGCATTTT.

In its sample, this clone was seen once. The chain recombines TRBV4-1 with TRBJ2-7; 9 bases are a match to TRBD1. The V gene end was trimmed by 5 bases and the J gene end by 3 bases; junction bases not matched to a gene: 5. The CDR3 consists of 14 residues. CDR1 is MGHRA and CDR2 is YSYEKL in the germline V gene. The CDR3 loop reads CASSTPGQGYEQYF. CDR3 DNA sequence: TGCGCCAGCAGCACCCCGGGACAGGGCTACGAGCAGTACTTC.

The V gene is TRBV6-4, the J gene TRBJ2-1; TRBD2 matches at 12 bases. This CDR3 contains 19 residues. Looked up from germline, CDR1 is MRHNA and CDR2 is SNTAGT. With V trimmed by 2 bases and J by 0 bases, 8 bases remained unmatched. The chain's CDR3 is CASSDRGLAGTGSYNEQFF. CDR3 coding DNA: TGTGCCAGCAGTGACAGGGGACTAGCGGGTACAGGCTCCTACAATGAGCAGTTCTTC.

Only one count was recorded for this clone. This chain links TRBV5-1 with TRBJ2-7; D unclear. Deletions cut 0 bases from V and 1 base from J, with 17 bases between. The germline gives CDR1 SGHRS, CDR2 YFSETQ. The CDR3 covers 17 residues. In nucleotides, the CDR3 is TGCGCCAGCAGCTTGGGCGGATTAGTGGATGTTTCCTACGAGCAGTACTTC. It specifies CASSLGGLVDVSYEQYF.

The sample holds one count of this clone. This chain connects TRBV5-8 to TRBJ2-7; TRBD2 aligns across 10 bases. The trim removed 5 bases at V and 3 bases at J, leaving 11 bases unmatched. Germline V CDR1 and CDR2: SGHTS, YDEGEE. The CDR3 is 16 residues long. DNA for the CDR3: TGTGCCAGCAGAGGGGGGGCTAGCGGGAGACGCTACGAGCAGTACTTC. Translation gives CASRGGASGRRYEQYF.

V usage is TRBV27 and J usage is TRBJ2-7, with 11 bases lining up with TRBD2. This CDR3 has 15 amino acids. J was trimmed by 3 bases and V by 5 bases; bases with no gene match: 6. CDR1 MNHEY and CDR2 SMNVEV come from the germline V gene (reference sequence). In DNA, the CDR3 is TGTGCCAGCAGTCCTACTAGCGGGAGTTTCTACGAGCAGTACTTC. Residues: CASSPTSGSFYEQYF.

This sequence joins TRBV2 and TRBJ2-5; maybe TRBD1 (6 bases). Germline V gives CDR1 SNHLY, CDR2 FYNNEI. Trimming took off 2 bases at V and 2 bases at J, with 12 bases between the two ends. This CDR3 has 15 residues. The CDR3 nucleotides read TGTGCCAGCAGTGAATTGGGGGCTAGTCAAGAGACCCAGTACTTC. This gives the protein CASSELGASQETQYF. Variable domain in full (rest from reference TRBV2 and TRBJ2-5): EPEVTQTPSHQVTQMGQEVILRCVPISNHLYFYWYRQILGQKVEFLVSFYNNEISEKSEIFDDQFSVERPDGSNFTLKIRSTKLEDSAMYFCASSELGASQETQYFGPGTRLLVL.

This sequence joins TRBV5-6 and TRBJ1-2; D is uncertain. CDR3 length: 12 residues. V lost 0 bases and J 8 bases, leaving 8 bases between the germline ends. The germline V gene encodes CDR1 SGHDT and CDR2 YYEEEE. In DNA form, the CDR3 reads TGTGCCAGCAGCTTGGCCGTGGAGGGCTACACCTTC. Its translation is CASSLAVEGYTF.

In this sample, this clone turned up a few times. The chain is built from TRBV7-9 and TRBJ1-1; 7 nucleotides line up with TRBD1. The trim removed 6 bases at V and 6 bases at J, leaving 7 bases unmatched. The germline V gene encodes CDR1 SEHNR and CDR2 FQNEAQ (reference sequence). This CDR3 is built from 13 residues. The CDR3 region is CASSDREAAEAFF. CDR3 DNA sequence: TGTGCCAGCAGTGACAGGGAAGCGGCTGAAGCTTTCTTT.

This rearrangement joins TRBV9 to TRBJ2-5; TRBD2 aligns across 9 bases. CDR3 length: 15 amino acids. V shed 0 bases and J 2 bases; nucleotides not matched to a gene: 2. Germline CDR1 is SGDLS and CDR2 is YYNGEE. The CDR3 coding sequence is TGTGCCAGCAGCGTAGCTAGCGGGGCGCAAGAGACCCAGTACTTC. This gives the protein CASSVASGAQETQYF.

V gene TRBV2 combines with J gene TRBJ2-1; perhaps TRBD1 as D (6 bases). The CDR3 loop spans 13 amino acids. Trimming removed 1 base at V and 8 bases at J, with 9 bases between. The germline gives CDR1 SNHLY, CDR2 FYNNEI. The CDR3 region has the DNA TGTGCCAGCAGTGAAGGAGGGGGATATGAGCAGTTCTTC. It yields the protein CASSEGGGYEQFF. Together with reference TRBV2 and TRBJ2-1, the CDR3 gives the full variable domain: EPEVTQTPSHQVTQMGQEVILRCVPISNHLYFYWYRQILGQKVEFLVSFYNNEISEKSEIFDDQFSVERPDGSNFTLKIRSTKLEDSAMYFCASSEGGGYEQFFGPGTRLTVL.

The V and J genes are TRBV5-4 and TRBJ1-1, with D perhaps matching TRBD1 (5 bases). The V gene's germline CDR1 is SGHNT and CDR2 YYREEE (reference sequence). The CDR3 runs to 14 residues. V lost 2 bases to trimming and J lost 5 bases, with 13 bases between them. In DNA form, the CDR3 reads TGTGCCAGCAGCTTTGGCTCAGGGCGTACTGAAGCTTTCTTT. Protein: CASSFGSGRTEAFF.

The CDR3 sequence is CASSPRASGDNEQFF. Here the CDR3 DNA reads TGCGCCAGCAGCCCCCGGGCTAGCGGGGACAATGAGCAGTTCTTC. V and J are TRBV4-1 and TRBJ2-1; 9 positions match TRBD2. J lost 5 bases, V lost 4 bases, and 6 bases had no gene match. The CDR3 sequence is 15 residues long. Germline CDR1 MGHRA, CDR2 YSYEKL.

The rearrangement uses TRBV28 and TRBJ2-7; TRBD1 matches 9 bases. The J segment lost 3 bases and the V segment lost 6 bases, leaving 6 bases of the junction unmatched. Germline V gives CDR1 MDHEN, CDR2 SYDVKM. The CDR3 is 14 residues long. The DNA of the CDR3 is TGTGCCAGCAGCCCCGGGACAGGGCTCTACGAGCAGTACTTC. It encodes CASSPGTGLYEQYF. The whole variable domain, remainder taken from reference TRBV28 and TRBJ2-7, is DVKVTQSSRYLVKRTGEKVFLECVQDMDHENMFWYRQDPGLGLRLIYFSYDVKMKEKGDIPEGYSVSREKKERFSLILESASTNQTSMYLCASSPGTGLYEQYFGPGTRLTVT.

The J gene is TRBJ2-1, the V gene TRBV5-1, with TRBD2 identical over 9 bases. Trimming took 0 bases from V and 7 from J; bases not matched to a gene: 8. The CDR3 length is 16 residues. Germline CDR1 and CDR2: SGHRS and YFSETQ. CDR3 bases: TGCGCCAGCAGCTTGGAGGGCGGGGGGGCAAAAAATGAGCAGTTCTTC. This gives the protein CASSLEGGGAKNEQFF.

This chain connects TRBV30 to TRBJ1-1; possible D gene TRBD1, 6 bases. This CDR3 is 16 amino acids long. The V gene lost 5 bases and the J gene lost 0 bases, with 19 bases spanning the gap. The germline V gene has CDR1 GTSNPN and CDR2 SVGIG (reference sequence). The CDR3 here is CAWLGGGGHMNTEAFF. The CDR3 DNA follows: TGTGCCTGGTTGGGCGGGGGGGGACACATGAACACTGAAGCTTTCTTT. The whole variable domain, remainder taken from reference TRBV30 and TRBJ1-1, is SQTIHQWPATLVQPVGSPLSLECTVEGTSNPNLYWYRQAAGRGLQLLFYSVGIGQISSEVPQNLSASRPQDRQFILSSKKLLLSDSGFYLCAWLGGGGHMNTEAFFGQGTRLTVV.

This sequence joins TRBV6-1 and TRBJ2-7, with a possible D match to TRBD1 (5 bases). Trimming shortened V by 6 bases and J by 3 bases, and 15 bases separated the two germline ends. The CDR3 runs to 14 residues. Germline V CDR1 and CDR2: MNHNS, SASEGT. CDR3 region: CASSLDSLSYEQYF. The CDR3, as DNA: TGTGCCAGCAGCTTAGACAGCCTGAGCTACGAGCAGTACTTC.

The V and J genes are TRBV10-2 and TRBJ2-7; 9 nucleotides match TRBD1. Germline V gene lookup returns CDR1 WSHSY and CDR2 SAAADI. Trimming took 4 bases from V and 3 from J; bases not matched to a gene: 7. This CDR3 contains 15 residues. CDR3 in amino acids: CASSAPDRGFYEQYF. The DNA for the CDR3 is TGCGCCAGCAGTGCCCCGGACAGGGGATTCTACGAGCAGTACTTC.

V and J are TRBV10-3 and TRBJ2-5; 10 nucleotides align to TRBD1. CDR3 length: 16 residues. Looked up from germline, CDR1 is ENHRY and CDR2 is SYGVKD. V was pared by 5 bases and J by 2 bases, with 8 bases of the junction left unmatched. The CDR3 region is CAISRGTGDRQETQYF. The CDR3 DNA reads as TGTGCCATCAGTCGAGGGACAGGGGATCGTCAAGAGACCCAGTACTTC.

Concerning this clone: One end of the junction is discordant with germline, which a read error may explain. The chain uses TRBV7-9 and TRBJ2-1, with D maybe TRBD2 (6 bases). Germline CDR1 is SEHNR and CDR2 is FQNEAQ (reference sequence). The CDR3 length is 15 residues. The CDR3 DNA is TGTGCCAGCAGCCCGGGACTCCTATCCTTCAATGAGCAGTTCTTC. Translating it yields CASSPGLLSFNEQFF.

The V and J genes are TRBV9 and TRBJ1-1; D uncertain. Germline V gives CDR1 SGDLS, CDR2 YYNGEE. V was pared by 4 bases and J by 4 bases, with 11 bases between. The CDR3 is made up of 13 amino acids. DNA of the CDR3: TGTGCCAGCAGCCTGCTCTCGGGCACTGAAGCTTTCTTT. The encoded protein is CASSLLSGTEAFF.